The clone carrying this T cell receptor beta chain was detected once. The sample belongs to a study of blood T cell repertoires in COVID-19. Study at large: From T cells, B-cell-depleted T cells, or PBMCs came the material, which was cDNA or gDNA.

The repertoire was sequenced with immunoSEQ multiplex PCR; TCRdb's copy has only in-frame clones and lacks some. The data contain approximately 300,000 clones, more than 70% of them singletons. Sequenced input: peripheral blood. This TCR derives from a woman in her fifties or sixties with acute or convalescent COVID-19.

CDR3: CASSHISGSGADTQYF. The CDR3 bases are TGTGCCAGCAGTCACATTAGCGGGAGTGGCGCAGATACGCAGTATTTT. The chain employs TRBV28 and TRBJ2-3, with 9 bases that match TRBD2. V dropped 5 bases and J dropped 4; count of bases not matched to a gene: 10. Germline CDR1 is MDHEN and CDR2 is SYDVKM. CDR3 size: 16 residues.